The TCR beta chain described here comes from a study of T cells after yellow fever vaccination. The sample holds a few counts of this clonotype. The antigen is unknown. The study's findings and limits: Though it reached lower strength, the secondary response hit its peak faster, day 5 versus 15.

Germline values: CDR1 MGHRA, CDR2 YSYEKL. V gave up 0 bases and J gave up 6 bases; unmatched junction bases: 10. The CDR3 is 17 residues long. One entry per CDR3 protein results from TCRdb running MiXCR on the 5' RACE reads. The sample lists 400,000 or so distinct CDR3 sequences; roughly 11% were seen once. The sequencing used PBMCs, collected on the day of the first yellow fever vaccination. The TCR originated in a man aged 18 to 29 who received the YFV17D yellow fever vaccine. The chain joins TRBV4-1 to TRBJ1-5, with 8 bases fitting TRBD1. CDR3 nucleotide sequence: TGCGCCAGCAGCCAAGAAGTTCAGGGGGCAAGTAGTCAGCCCCAGCATTTT. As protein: CASSQEVQGASSQPQHF.